This TCR beta chain was sequenced in a study of identical twins. CDR1 MNHNS and CDR2 SASEGT come from the germline V gene. V lost 6 bases, J lost 1 base, and 20 bases lay in between. The CDR3 sequence is 17 residues long. Study-level findings and limits: Sequences that were out-of-frame, alpha and twin-shared displayed an excess of low generation probability.

This clonotype occurred many times. Antigen: not known. cDNA carried unique molecular identifiers, and a universal primer site was added by template switching. Using its own MiXCR run on the 5' RACE reads, TCRdb lists one record per CDR3 protein. The sample includes approximately 620,000 distinct CDR3 sequences, 8.5% to 9% of them seen just once. No donor was unhealthy or non-Caucasian. This sample also belongs to another study, concerning yellow fever vaccine responses in identical twins.

This receptor was identified in a woman between 18 and 29 years old in good health. The sample taken for sequencing was PBMCs. This sequence joins TRBV6-1 and TRBJ2-3; perhaps TRBD2 as D (6 bases). The CDR3 sequence: CASSPPSWRGGTDTQYF. The CDR3 DNA sequence: TGTGCCAGCAGCCCACCCTCATGGCGGGGCGGCACAGATACGCAGTATTTT.